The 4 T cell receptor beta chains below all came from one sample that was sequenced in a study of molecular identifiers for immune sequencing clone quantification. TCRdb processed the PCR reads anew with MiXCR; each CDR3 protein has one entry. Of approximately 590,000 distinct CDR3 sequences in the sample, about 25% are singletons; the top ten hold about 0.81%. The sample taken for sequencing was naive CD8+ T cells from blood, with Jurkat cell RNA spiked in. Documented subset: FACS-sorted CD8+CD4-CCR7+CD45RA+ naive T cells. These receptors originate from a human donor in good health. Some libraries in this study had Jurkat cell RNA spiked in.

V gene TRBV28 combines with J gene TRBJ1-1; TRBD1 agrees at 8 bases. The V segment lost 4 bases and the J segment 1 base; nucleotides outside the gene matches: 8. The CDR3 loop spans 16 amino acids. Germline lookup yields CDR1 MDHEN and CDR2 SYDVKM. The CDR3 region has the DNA TGTGCCAGCAGTTCCTCCCGGGACAGGTGGAACACTGAAGCTTTCTTT. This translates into CASSSSRDRWNTEAFF. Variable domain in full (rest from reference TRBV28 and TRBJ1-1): DVKVTQSSRYLVKRTGEKVFLECVQDMDHENMFWYRQDPGLGLRLIYFSYDVKMKEKGDIPEGYSVSREKKERFSLILESASTNQTSMYLCASSSSRDRWNTEAFFGQGTRLTVV.

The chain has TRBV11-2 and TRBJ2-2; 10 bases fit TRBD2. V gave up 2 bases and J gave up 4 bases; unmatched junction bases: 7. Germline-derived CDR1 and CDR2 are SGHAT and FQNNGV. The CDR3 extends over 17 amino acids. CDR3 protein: CASSLRVLAGVTGELFF. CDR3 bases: TGTGCCAGCAGCTTAAGAGTCCTAGCGGGGGTCACCGGGGAGCTGTTTTTT.

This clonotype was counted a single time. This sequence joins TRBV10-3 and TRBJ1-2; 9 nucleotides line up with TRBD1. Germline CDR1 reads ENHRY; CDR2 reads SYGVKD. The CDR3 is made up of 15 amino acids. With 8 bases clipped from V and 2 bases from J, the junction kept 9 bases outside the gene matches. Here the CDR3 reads CAIGGGQGFNYGYTF. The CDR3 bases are TGTGCCATCGGTGGTGGACAGGGGTTCAACTATGGCTACACCTTC.

This CDR3 reads CASSPPGTGSTGELFF. The CDR3 bases are TGTGCCAGCAGCCCCCCGGGGACAGGGAGCACCGGGGAGCTGTTTTTT. The V call is TRBV3-1, the J call TRBJ2-2, with 9 bases aligning to TRBD1. With 4 bases clipped from V and 4 bases from J, the junction kept 7 bases outside the gene matches. This CDR3 has 16 residues. The germline V gene encodes CDR1 LGHDT and CDR2 YNNKEL (reference sequence).